Following are 10 T cell receptor beta chains from one sample sequenced in a study of T cell responses to AZD1222 COVID-19 vaccine. Repertoires were generated with immunoSEQ multiplex PCR, while TCRdb's copy carries only in-frame clones and drops some. The table records approximately 77,000 clones, roughly 90% of them present only once. Specimen: peripheral blood, collected 28 days after the second AZD1222 dose. These receptors were taken from an adult who received the AZD1222 COVID-19 vaccine.

The chain is built from TRBV4-1 and TRBJ2-7, with 7 bases matching TRBD1. Unmatched junction bases numbered 9, after V lost 6 bases and J lost 4 bases. This CDR3 is 14 amino acids long. CDR1 and CDR2 from the germline V gene are MGHRA and YSYEKL. The DNA for the CDR3 is TGCGCCAGCAGACAAACAGGGGAAACTTACGAGCAGTACTTC. It yields the protein CASRQTGETYEQYF.

As regards this clone: Germline is not matched at one junction end, which may reflect a read error. The chain recombines TRBV13 with TRBJ2-7; 9 bases are a match to TRBD2. The CDR3 is 17 amino acids. The V gene's germline CDR1 is PRHDT and CDR2 FYEKMQ (reference sequence). Here the CDR3 reads CASSQKYYGTSSHEQYF. The CDR3 region has the DNA TGTGCCAGCAGCCAAAAATACTACGGGACTAGCTCCCACGAGCAGTACTTC.

The rearrangement joins TRBV10-3 to TRBJ1-4, with 9 bases fitting TRBD1. CDR3 length: 18 residues. V was clipped by 5 bases and J by 8 bases; unmatched bases: 18. Germline loops: CDR1 ENHRY, CDR2 SYGVKD. The CDR3, as DNA: TGTGCCATCAGTCCTGGAGGGGGACAGGGACGGTTCGGAGAAAAACTGTTTTTT. It yields the protein CAISPGGGQGRFGEKLFF.

The V and J genes are TRBV19 and TRBJ1-2; D might be TRBD1 (5 bases). The CDR3 loop spans 13 amino acids. CDR1 is LNHDA and CDR2 is SQIVND in the germline V gene (reference sequence). Trimming took off 4 bases at V and 6 bases at J, with 12 bases between the two ends. The CDR3 nucleotides read TGTGCCAGTAGTACCCGACAGATCCATGGCTACACCTTC. Translating gives CASSTRQIHGYTF.

The rearrangement links TRBV30 to TRBJ2-7; a possible D gene is TRBD2 (6 bases). Germline lookup yields CDR1 GTSNPN and CDR2 SVGIG (reference sequence). V dropped 3 bases and J dropped 5 bases, with 17 bases sitting between them. This CDR3 region has 14 residues. The CDR3 DNA reads as TGTGCCTGGAGCACGGTAGCGGTAGTACACGAGCAGTACTTC. It yields the protein CAWSTVAVVHEQYF.

The chain has TRBV19 and TRBJ2-2; TRBD2 matches at 8 bases. Germline V gene lookup returns CDR1 LNHDA and CDR2 SQIVND (reference sequence). The length of the CDR3 is 16 residues. Trimming took 1 base from V and 1 from J; bases not matched to a gene: 2. The DNA for the CDR3 is TGTGCCAGTAGTATAGCGGGAGGGATGAACACCGGGGAGCTGTTTTTT. Translating it yields CASSIAGGMNTGELFF.

The V call is TRBV28, the J call TRBJ1-6, with no clear D. Germline V CDR1 and CDR2: MDHEN, SYDVKM. The V end was cut by 3 bases, the J end by 9 bases, with 9 bases between. The CDR3 totals 13 residues. CDR3 loop: CASSFGYSSPLHF. The CDR3 coding sequence is TGTGCCAGCAGTTTCGGGTATTCTTCACCCCTCCACTTT.

V usage is TRBV15 and J usage is TRBJ1-5; TRBD1 is a possible D gene (6 bases). The CDR3 runs to 13 residues. The V and J ends lost 1 base and 11 bases respectively, with 12 bases between them. From germline, CDR1 is LNHNV and CDR2 YYDKDF (reference sequence). CDR3 nucleotide sequence: TGTGCCACCAGCAGAGTCGCGGGGGACACCCAGCATTTT. As protein: CATSRVAGDTQHF.

The chain recombines TRBV30 with TRBJ1-3, with D uncertain. The V end was cut by 5 bases, the J end by 1 base, with 15 bases between. Germline lookup yields CDR1 GTSNPN and CDR2 SVGIG (reference sequence). This CDR3 is 15 amino acids long. The DNA of the CDR3 is TGTGCCTGGGCTGTAGACCCAACGTCTGGAAACACCATATATTTT. The encoded protein is CAWAVDPTSGNTIYF. Full variable domain (outside the CDR3, taken from reference TRBV30 and TRBJ1-3): SQTIHQWPATLVQPVGSPLSLECTVEGTSNPNLYWYRQAAGRGLQLLFYSVGIGQISSEVPQNLSASRPQDRQFILSSKKLLLSDSGFYLCAWAVDPTSGNTIYFGEGSWLTVV.

The chain joins TRBV30 to TRBJ2-7; 7 bases are a match to TRBD2. J lost 4 bases, V lost 5 bases, and 8 bases had no gene match. The CDR3 consists of 13 residues. CDR1 GTSNPN and CDR2 SVGIG come from the germline V gene (reference sequence). The CDR3 DNA reads TGTGCCTGGGAGCGGGGTGGTGGGTACGAGCAGTACTTC. Translation: CAWERGGGYEQYF.